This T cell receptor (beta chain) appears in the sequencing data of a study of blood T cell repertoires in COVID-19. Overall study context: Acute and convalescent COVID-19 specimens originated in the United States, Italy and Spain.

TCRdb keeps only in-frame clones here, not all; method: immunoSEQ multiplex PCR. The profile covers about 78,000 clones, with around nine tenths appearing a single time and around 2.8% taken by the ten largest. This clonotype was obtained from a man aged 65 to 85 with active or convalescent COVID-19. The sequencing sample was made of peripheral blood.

This CDR3 is CASSLVVGAANYGYTF. The CDR3 DNA follows: TGTGCCAGCAGCTTGGTAGTGGGGGCAGCTAACTATGGCTACACCTTC. This chain connects TRBV5-5 to TRBJ1-2, with D maybe TRBD1 (6 bases). V was trimmed by 0 bases and J by 0 bases, leaving 12 bases between them. The CDR3 loop spans 16 amino acids. Per the germline V gene, CDR1 is SGHKS and CDR2 is YYEKEE (reference sequence).